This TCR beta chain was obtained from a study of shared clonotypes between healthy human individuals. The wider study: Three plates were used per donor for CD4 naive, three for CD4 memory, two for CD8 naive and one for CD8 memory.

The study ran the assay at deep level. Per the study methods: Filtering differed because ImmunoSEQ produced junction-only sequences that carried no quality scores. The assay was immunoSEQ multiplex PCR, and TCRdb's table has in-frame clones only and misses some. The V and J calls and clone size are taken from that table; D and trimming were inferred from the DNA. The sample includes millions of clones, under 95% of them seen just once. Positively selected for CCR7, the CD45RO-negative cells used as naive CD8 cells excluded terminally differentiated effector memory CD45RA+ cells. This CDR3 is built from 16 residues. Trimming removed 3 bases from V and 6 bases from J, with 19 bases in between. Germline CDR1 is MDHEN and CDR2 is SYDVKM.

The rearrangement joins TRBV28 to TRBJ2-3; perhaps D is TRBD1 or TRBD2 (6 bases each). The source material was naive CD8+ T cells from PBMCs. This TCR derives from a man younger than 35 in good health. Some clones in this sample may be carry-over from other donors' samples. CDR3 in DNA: TGTGCCAGCAGTTTGGGCGGAGGGACAAGAGGGGATACGCAGTATTTT. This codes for CASSLGGGTRGDTQYF.